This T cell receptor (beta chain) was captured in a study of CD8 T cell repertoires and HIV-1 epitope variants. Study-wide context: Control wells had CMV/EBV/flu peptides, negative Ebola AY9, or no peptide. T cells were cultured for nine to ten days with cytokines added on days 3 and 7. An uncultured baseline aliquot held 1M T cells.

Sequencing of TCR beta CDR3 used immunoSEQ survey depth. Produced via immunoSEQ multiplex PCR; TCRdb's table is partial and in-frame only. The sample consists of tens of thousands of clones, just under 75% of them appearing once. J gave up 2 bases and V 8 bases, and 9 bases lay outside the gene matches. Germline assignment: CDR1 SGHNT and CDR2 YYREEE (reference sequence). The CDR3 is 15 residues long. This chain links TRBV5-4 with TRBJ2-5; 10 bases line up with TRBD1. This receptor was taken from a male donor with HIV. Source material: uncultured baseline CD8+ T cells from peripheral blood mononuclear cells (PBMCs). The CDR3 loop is CASFRDRGLQETQYF. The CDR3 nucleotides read TGTGCCAGTTTCCGGGACAGGGGCCTTCAAGAGACCCAGTACTTC.